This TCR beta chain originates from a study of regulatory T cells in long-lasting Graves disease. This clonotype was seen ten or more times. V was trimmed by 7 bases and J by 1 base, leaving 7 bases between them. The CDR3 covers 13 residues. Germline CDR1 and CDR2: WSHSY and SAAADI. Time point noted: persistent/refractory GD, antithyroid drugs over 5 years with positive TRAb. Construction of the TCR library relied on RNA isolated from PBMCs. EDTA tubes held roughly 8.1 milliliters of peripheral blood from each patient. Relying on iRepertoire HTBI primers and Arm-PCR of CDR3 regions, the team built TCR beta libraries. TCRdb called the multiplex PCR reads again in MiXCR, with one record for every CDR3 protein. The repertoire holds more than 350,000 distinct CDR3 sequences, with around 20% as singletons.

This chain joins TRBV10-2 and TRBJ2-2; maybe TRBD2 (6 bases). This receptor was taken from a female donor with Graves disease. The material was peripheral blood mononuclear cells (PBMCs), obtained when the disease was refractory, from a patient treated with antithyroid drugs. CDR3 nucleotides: TGCGCCAGCAAGGAGGGGAACACCGGGGAGCTGTTTTTT. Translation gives CASKEGNTGELFF.